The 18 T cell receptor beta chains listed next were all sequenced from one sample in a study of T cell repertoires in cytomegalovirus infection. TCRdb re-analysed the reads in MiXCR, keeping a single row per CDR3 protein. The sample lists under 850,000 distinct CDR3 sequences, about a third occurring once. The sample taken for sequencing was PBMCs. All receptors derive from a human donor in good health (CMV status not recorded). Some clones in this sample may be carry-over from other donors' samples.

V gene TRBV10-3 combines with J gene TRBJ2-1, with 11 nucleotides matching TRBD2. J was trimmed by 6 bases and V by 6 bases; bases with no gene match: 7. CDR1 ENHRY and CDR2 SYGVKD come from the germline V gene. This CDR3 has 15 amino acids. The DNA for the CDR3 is TGTGCCATCAGGGATAGCGGGAGGGCCGGCAATGAGCAGTTCTTC. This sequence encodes CAIRDSGRAGNEQFF.

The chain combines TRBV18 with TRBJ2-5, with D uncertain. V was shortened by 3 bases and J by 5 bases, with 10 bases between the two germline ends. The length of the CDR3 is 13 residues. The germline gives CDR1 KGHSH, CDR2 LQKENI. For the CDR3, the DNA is TGTGCCAGCTCACCTAGCCCCGTGGAGACCCAGTACTTC. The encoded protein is CASSPSPVETQYF.

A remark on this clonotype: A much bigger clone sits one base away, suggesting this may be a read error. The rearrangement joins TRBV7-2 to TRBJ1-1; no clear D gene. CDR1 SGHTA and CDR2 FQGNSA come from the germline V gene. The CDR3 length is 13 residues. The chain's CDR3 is CASSLSWNPEAFF. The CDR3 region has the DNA TGTGCCAGCAGCTTATCGTGGAACCCTGAAGCTTTCTTT.

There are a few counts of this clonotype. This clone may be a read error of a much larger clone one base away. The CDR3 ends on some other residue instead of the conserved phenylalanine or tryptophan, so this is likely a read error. The DNA for the CDR3 is TGTGCCAGCAGCTTAGCGTATAACACAGATACGCAGTATTTG. This gives the protein CASSLAYNTDTQYL. The chain uses TRBV7-6 and TRBJ2-3; D unclear. V shed 0 bases and J shed 2 bases, with 6 bases lying between them. Germline values: CDR1 SGHVS, CDR2 FNYEAQ. The CDR3 is made up of 14 amino acids.

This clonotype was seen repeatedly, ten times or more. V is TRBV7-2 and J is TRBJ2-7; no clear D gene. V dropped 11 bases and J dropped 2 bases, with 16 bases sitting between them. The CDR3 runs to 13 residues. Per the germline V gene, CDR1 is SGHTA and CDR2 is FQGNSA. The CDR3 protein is CAESATGAYEQYF. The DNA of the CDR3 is TGTGCCGAATCCGCGACTGGAGCCTACGAGCAGTACTTC.

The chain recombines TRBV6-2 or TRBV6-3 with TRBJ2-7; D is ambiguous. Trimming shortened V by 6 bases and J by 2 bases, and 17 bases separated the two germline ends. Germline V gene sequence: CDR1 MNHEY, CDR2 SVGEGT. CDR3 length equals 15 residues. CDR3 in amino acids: CASSLNPTPTYEQYF. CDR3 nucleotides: TGTGCCAGCAGCCTGAACCCCACGCCCACCTACGAGCAGTACTTC.

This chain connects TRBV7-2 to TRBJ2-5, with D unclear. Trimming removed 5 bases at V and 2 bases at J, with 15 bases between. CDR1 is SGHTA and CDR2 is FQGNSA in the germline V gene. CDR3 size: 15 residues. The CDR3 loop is CASSPVAIRQETQYF. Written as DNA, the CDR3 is TGTGCCAGCAGCCCGGTGGCTATCCGACAAGAGACCCAGTACTTC.

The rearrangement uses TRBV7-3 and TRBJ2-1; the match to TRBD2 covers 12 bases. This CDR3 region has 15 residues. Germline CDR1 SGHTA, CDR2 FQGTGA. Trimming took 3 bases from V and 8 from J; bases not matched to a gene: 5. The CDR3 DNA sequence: TGTGCCAGCAGCTTCCTAGCGGGGGGGCCTCATGAGCAGTTCTTC. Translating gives CASSFLAGGPHEQFF.

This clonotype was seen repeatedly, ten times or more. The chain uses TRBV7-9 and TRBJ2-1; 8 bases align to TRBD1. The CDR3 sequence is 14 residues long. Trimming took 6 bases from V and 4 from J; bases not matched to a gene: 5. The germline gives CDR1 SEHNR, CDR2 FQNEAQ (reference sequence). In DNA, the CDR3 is TGTGCCAGCAGAGACAGGGGCGGTTACAATGAGCAGTTCTTC. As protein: CASRDRGGYNEQFF. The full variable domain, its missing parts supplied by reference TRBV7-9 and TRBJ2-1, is DTGVSQNPRHKITKRGQNVTFRCDPISEHNRLYWYRQTLGQGPEFLTYFQNEAQLEKSRLLSDRFSAERPKGSFSTLEIQRTEQGDSAMYLCASRDRGGYNEQFFGPGTRLTVL.

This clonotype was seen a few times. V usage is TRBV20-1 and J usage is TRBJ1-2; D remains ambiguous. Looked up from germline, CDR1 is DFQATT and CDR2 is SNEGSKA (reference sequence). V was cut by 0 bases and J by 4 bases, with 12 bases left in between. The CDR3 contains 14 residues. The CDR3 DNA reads TGCAGTGCTAGAGATCTCTCCGGGATCTATGGCTACACCTTC. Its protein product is CSARDLSGIYGYTF.

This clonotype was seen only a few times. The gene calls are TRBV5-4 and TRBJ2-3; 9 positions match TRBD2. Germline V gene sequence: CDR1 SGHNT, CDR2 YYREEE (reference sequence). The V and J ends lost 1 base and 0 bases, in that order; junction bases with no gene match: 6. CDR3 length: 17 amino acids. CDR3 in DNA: TGTGCCAGCAGCTTGAAAAAAGCGGGAGGAAGCACAGATACGCAGTATTTT. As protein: CASSLKKAGGSTDTQYF. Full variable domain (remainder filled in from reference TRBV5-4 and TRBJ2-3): ETGVTQSPTHLIKTRGQQVTLRCSSQSGHNTVSWYQQALGQGPQFIFQYYREEENGRGNFPPRFSGLQFPNYSSELNVNALELDDSALYLCASSLKKAGGSTDTQYFGPGTRLTVL.

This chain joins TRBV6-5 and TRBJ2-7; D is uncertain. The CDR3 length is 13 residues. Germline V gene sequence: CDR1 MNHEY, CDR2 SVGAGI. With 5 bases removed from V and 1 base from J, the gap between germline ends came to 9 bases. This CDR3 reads CASSRGRSYEQYF. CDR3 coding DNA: TGTGCCAGCAGTCGAGGCCGATCCTACGAGCAGTACTTC.

The CDR3 bases are TGTGCCAGCAGCTTAGTGGGACAGGGAAGCTACACCTTC. The encoded protein is CASSLVGQGSYTF. The genes are TRBV11-2 and TRBJ1-2; 9 bases are shared with TRBD1. Per germline, CDR1 SGHAT and CDR2 FQNNGV. This CDR3 region has 13 residues. Trimming at V came to 1 base and at J to 9 bases, leaving 3 bases not matched to a gene.

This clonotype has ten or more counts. The CDR3 sequence is CASRDRGLGYTF. CDR3 DNA sequence: TGTGCCAGTAGGGACAGGGGGCTCGGCTACACCTTC. V gene TRBV19 combines with J gene TRBJ1-2, with 11 bases aligning to TRBD1. The ends lost 6 bases at V and 8 bases at J; junction bases unmatched: 2. The CDR3 contains 12 residues. Germline CDR1 LNHDA, CDR2 SQIVND (reference sequence).

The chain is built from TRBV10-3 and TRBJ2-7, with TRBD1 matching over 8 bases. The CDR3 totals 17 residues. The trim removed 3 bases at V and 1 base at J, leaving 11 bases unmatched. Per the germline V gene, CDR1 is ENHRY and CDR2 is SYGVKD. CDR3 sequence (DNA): TGTGCCATCAGTGACCCGGGGCAGGGGGCCTTTTCCTACGAGCAGTACTTC. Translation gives CAISDPGQGAFSYEQYF.

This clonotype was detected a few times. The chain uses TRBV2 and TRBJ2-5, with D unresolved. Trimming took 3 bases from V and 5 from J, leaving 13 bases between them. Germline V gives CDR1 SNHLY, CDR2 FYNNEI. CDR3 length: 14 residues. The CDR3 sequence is CASSDSTGRETQYF. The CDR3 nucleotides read TGTGCCAGCAGTGACTCGACGGGTAGGGAGACCCAGTACTTC.

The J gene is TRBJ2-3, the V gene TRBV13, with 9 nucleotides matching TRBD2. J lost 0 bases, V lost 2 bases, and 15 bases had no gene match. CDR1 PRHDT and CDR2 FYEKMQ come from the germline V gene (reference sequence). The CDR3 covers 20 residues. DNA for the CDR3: TGTGCCAGCAGCTTAAGGCCCCCGGGCGGGGGGGGCACTAGCACAGATACGCAGTATTTT. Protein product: CASSLRPPGGGGTSTDTQYF.

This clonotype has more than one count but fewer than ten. CDR3 region: CASRGQFGSGKNIQYF. In DNA form, the CDR3 reads TGTGCCAGCAGGGGACAGTTTGGGAGTGGCAAAAACATTCAGTACTTC. V gene TRBV6-1 combines with J gene TRBJ2-4; TRBD1 aligns across 7 bases. The CDR3 has 16 amino acids. The J segment lost 3 bases and the V segment lost 6 bases, leaving 11 bases of the junction unmatched. The germline V gene has CDR1 MNHNS and CDR2 SASEGT.